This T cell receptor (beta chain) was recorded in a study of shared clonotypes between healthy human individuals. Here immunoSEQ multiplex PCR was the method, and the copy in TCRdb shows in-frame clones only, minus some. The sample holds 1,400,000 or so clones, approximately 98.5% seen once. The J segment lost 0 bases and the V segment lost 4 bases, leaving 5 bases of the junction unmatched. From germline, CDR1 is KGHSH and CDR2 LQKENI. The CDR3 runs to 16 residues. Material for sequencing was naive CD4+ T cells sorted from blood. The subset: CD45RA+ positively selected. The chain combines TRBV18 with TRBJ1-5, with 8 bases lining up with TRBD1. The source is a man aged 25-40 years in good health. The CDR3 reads CASSRGTGGSNQPQHF. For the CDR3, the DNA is TGTGCCAGCTCACGGGGGACAGGAGGTAGCAATCAGCCCCAGCATTTT.